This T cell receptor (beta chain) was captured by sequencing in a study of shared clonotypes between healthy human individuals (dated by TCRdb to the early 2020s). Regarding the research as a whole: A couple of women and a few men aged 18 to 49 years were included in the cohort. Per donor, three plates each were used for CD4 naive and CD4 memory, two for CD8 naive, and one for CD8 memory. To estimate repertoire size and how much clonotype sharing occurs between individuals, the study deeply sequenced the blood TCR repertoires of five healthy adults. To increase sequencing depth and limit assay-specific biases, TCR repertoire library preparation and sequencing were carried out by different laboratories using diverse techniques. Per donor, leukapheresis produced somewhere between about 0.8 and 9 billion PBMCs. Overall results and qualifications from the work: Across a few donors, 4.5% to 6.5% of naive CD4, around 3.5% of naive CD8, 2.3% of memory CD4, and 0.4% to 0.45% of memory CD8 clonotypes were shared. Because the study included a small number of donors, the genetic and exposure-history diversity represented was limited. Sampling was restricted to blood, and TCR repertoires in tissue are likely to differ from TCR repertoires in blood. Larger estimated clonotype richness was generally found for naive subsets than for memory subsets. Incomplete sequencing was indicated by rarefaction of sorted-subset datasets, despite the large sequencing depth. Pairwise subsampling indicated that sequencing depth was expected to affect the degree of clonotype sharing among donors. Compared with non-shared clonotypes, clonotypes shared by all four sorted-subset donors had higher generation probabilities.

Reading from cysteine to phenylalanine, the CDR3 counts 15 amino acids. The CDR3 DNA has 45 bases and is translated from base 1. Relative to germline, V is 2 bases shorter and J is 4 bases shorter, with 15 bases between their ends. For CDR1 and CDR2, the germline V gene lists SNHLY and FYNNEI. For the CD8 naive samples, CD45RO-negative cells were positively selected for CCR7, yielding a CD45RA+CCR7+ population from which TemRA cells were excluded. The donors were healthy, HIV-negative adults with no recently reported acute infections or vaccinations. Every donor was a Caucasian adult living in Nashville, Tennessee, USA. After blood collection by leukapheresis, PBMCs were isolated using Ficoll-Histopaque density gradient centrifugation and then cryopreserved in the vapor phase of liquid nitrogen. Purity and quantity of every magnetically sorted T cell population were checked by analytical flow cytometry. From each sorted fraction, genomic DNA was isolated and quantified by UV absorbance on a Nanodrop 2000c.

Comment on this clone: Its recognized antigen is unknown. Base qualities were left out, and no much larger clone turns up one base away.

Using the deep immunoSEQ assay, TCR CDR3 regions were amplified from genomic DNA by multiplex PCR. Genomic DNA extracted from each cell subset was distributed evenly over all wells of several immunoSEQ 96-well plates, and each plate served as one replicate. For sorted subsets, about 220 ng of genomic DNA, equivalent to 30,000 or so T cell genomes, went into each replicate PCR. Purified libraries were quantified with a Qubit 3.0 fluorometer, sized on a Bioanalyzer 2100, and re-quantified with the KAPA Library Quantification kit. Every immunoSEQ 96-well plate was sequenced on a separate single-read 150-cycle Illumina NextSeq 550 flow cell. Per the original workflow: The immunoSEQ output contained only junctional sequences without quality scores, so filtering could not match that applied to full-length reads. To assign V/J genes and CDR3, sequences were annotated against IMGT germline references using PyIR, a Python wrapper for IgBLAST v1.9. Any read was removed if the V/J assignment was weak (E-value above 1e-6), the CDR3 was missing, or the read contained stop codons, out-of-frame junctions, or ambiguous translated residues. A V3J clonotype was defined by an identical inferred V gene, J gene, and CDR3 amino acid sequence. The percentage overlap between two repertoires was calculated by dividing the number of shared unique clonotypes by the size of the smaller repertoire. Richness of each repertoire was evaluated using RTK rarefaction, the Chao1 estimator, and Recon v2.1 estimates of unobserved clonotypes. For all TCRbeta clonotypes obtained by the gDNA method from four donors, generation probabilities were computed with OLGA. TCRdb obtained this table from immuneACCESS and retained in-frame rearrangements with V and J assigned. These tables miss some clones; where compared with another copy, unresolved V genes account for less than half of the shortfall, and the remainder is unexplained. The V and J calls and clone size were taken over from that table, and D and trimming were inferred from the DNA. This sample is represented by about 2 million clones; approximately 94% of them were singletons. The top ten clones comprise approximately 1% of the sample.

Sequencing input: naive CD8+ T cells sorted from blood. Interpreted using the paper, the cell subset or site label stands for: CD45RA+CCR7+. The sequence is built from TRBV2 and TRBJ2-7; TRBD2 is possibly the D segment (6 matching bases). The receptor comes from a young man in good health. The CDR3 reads CASSEWDGGDYEQYF. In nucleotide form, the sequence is TGTGCCAGCAGTGAATGGGACGGAGGGGATTACGAGCAGTACTTC. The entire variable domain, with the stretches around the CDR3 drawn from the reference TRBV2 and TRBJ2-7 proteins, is EPEVTQTPSHQVTQMGQEVILRCVPISNHLYFYWYRQILGQKVEFLVSFYNNEISEKSEIFDDQFSVERPDGSNFTLKIRSTKLEDSAMYFCASSEWDGGDYEQYFGPGTRLTVT.